Described below is a single T cell receptor beta chain sequence and its context. There is no known antigen for this receptor. No much larger clone exists at a distance of one base, and base qualities are not known. The library came from the immunoSEQ multiplex PCR assay. The multiplex PCR relied on a mix of 60 forward primers for TCR Vbeta segments and 13 reverse primers for TCR Jbeta segments. The CDR3 region of rearranged TCR beta genes was amplified from genomic DNA with a multiplex PCR assay. On the Illumina HiSeq System, the amplified TCR beta libraries were sequenced as 87-base-pair reads. The study's own analysis went as follows. A later analysis tallied roughly 78 million unique TCR beta chains across the approximately 670 repertoires, and approximately 11 million of those chains were shared by two or more donors. Raw reads were error-corrected and collapsed into unique sequences with a nearest-neighbor algorithm that merged closely related sequences to remove PCR and sequencing errors. Alignment of CDR3 sequences to IMGT reference sequences was used to assign V, D and J gene segments. For a sequence to be retained, a match of at least six nucleotides to both a V gene segment and a J gene segment was required. Rearrangements were called productive when the CDR3 lacked stop codons and stayed in frame with V and J; all others were non-productive. CDR3 was defined by IMGT convention, running from the second conserved V-encoded cysteine to the conserved J-encoded phenylalanine. In an earlier analysis of roughly 580 of the donors, sequences lacking an unambiguous match to a single V gene segment were excluded. An earlier analysis of a few hundred of the donors called V segments functional above 56.7% productive rearrangements and segregating when the between-donor standard deviation exceeded 5%. A statistical classification framework was developed to diagnose cytomegalovirus status using the catalog of TCR beta chain sequences. V and J gene assignment, in a later analysis, came from comparing TCR nucleotide sequences with IMGT/GENE-DB human TR gene sequences. Using the TCRdist pipeline, a later analysis assigned CDR3 sequences along with most-parsimonious VDJ recombination scenarios. In a later analysis, each TCR beta chain was defined by its CDR3 amino acid sequence together with its V-gene family, and reads without a unique V-gene family were excluded. To address suspected cross-contamination and a sequencing artifact, a later analysis removed several hundred highly shared, low-generation-probability nucleotide sequences. A later analysis calculated a clonal expansion index for each public chain from normalized within-repertoire ranks of inferred template counts. In a later analysis, generation probabilities were computed with a VDJ recombination model fitted to out-of-frame rearrangements, and the resulting probabilities were checked against IGoR. In a later analysis, TCR-TCR, TCR-HLA and TCR-CMV co-occurrence was scored with hypergeometric tests, and a repertoire-size bias correction was applied to TCR pairs. A later analysis estimated false discovery rates by permuting HLA or CMV assignments 20 times. In a later analysis, co-occurring TCRs were grouped with DBSCAN, and TCRdist sequence similarity was added when clustering was performed within HLA-allele-positive subsets. For co-occurrence clustering, repertoires with fewer than 30,000 or more than 120,000 public chains were excluded, along with 5 or 6 repertoires with anomalous nucleotide sharing. TCRdb stores this immuneACCESS table with in-frame sequences only. Part of the clones is absent; in the studies checked, under half of the shortfall reflects unresolved V genes, and no reason is known for the rest. The V and J calls and clone size are taken from that table; D and trimming were inferred from the DNA. The sample table lists over 200,000 clones, approximately 80% of them with a count of one. More than 0.45% of the sample goes to the ten largest clones.

Taken from the germline V gene, the CDR1 and CDR2 loops are MDHEN and SYDVKM. Including cysteine and phenylalanine, the CDR3 has 12 amino acids. CDR3 DNA is the only sequence kept; it has 36 bases, read in frame from the first base. V is cut by 6 bases and J by 6 bases, and the space between the germline ends is 8 bases. The cohort consisted of hundreds of healthy bone marrow donors. At the time of sampling, all cohort members were nominally healthy, though unrecorded immune exposures were likely present. The donor was CMV seronegative and was included in the group of a few hundred seronegative cohort members. A peripheral blood sample was provided by each donor, and peripheral blood mononuclear cells were used for TCR beta sequencing. Genomic DNA extraction from the blood cell samples was performed with the Qiagen DNeasy Blood Extraction Kit. The sample comes from a study of cytomegalovirus exposure and HLA in healthy donors (dated by TCRdb to about 2017). Describing the broader study: An earlier analysis of about 560 of the donors reported 250 to 300 Gb of sequence data and 100 million to 120 million unique TCR beta sequences obtained from about 200 million T cells. Typing coverage varied by locus: about 629-630 donors for A, B, C, DRB1 and DQB1; under 550 for DQA1; over 600 for DPA1; about 450 for DPB1. The study was designed to test whether signatures of past pathogen exposure could be identified by cataloging public T cell receptors. The study profiled the T cell repertoires of under 700 subjects by immunosequencing and related them to cytomegalovirus serostatus. Across some 400 genotyped donors of the cohort, an average of about 240,000 unique TCR beta nucleotide sequences per donor were sequenced, and roughly 20% of those sequences were non-productive. High-throughput TCR immunosequencing, statistical association of individual TCRs with disease status, and machine learning were combined to predict cytomegalovirus infection status. The genetic ancestry cluster associated with self-reported Caucasian donors included approximately 85% of the 398 genotyped donors. Every repertoire in the discovery cohort had been generated on one and the same sequencing platform. About 5 DR-DQ haplotypes were handled as single units for association and clustering, since linkage in the cohort was strong. An early release that covered approximately 600 HLA-typed donors contained around 300 gigabases of sequencing data and some 87 million unique TCR sequences. A later genetic analysis used genome-wide SNP genotypes for about 55% of the 666 donors, treating that subset as a discovery cohort. A later analysis re-analyzed previously published TCR beta repertoires from 600 to 850 donors and added high-resolution HLA genotyping to study TCR occurrence patterns. An earlier analysis of several hundred of the donors applied high-throughput TCR beta sequencing to assess whether each TCR beta V gene segment acted as functional or pseudogenic. In the later analysis, no new phenotypic data were used to find candidate immune exposures; instead, reliance was placed on TCR beta sequences and their occurrence across donors. HLA typing covered class I and class II loci at four-digit resolution. Donor age, sex, ethnicity and CMV serostatus were compiled alongside the repertoire data. Along with the roughly 610-subject first cohort, a separate validation cohort of over a hundred different subjects was used.

General findings and caveats noted by the study authors: Strong co-occurrence of HLA alleles, especially DR and DQ, made assigning TCR associations to individual alleles difficult. Compared with the 666-donor mean, donors in an Asian-associated ancestry cluster had fewer N-insertions in productive TCRs, according to a later genetic analysis. A further reported finding was that TCR beta sequences accurately predicted the HLA-A and HLA-B alleles for most subjects in the first cohort. Broadly in line with IMGT annotations, most TCR beta V segments showed up in productive rearrangements about 87% or about 30% of the time in an earlier analysis of about 500 of the donors. Linkage disequilibrium might explain the correlated functional status among segregating V segments, but an unknown experimental factor could not be ruled out. Presence/absence analyses assumed roughly uniform sequencing depth across donors, an assumption that may not hold. In a later analysis, HLA-associated TCR beta chains were found to be more clonally expanded and to have lower generation probabilities than equally common non-associated chains. Across donors, most TCR sequences were observed very rarely, whereas some public TCRs were present in many individuals. Some IMGT-functional V segments, including TRBV6-2 and TRBV6-3, could not be told apart with the 87-base-pair reads, so those segments were excluded. In this cohort, only TCR beta chains were sequenced, and detectable features were limited by the absence of alpha or paired-chain data. The study listed around 160 TCR beta chains as associated with cytomegalovirus. A later analysis found that most CMV-associated TCR beta chains appeared HLA-restricted, with HLA associations seemingly driven largely by CMV exposure. HLA typing was unavailable for some donors at each locus, so association tests used only the typed subset. A few of the identified cytomegalovirus-associated TCR beta chains were confirmed in vitro to be specific for cytomegalovirus antigens. A later analysis associated about 17,000 TCR beta sequences with specific HLA alleles at a false discovery rate of 0.05. The authors suggested that the approach could potentially be extended to other disease states and immunological phenotypes. V-gene and J-gene trimming of TCR beta chains was associated with a missense DCLRE1C variant in a later genetic analysis, and the association was replicated in an independent cohort. A group of highly shared sequence variants was considered likely to be a technical artifact of the sequencing pipeline. The classifier was reported to diagnose cytomegalovirus status with high specificity and sensitivity in both the original and validation cohorts. CMV serostatus was the only immune exposure information available for the cohort. Because counts were too low, about 15 rarely observed V segments, including chromosome 9 orphons, were left out of the earlier analysis of a few hundred of the donors. According to a later analysis, TCR association rates differed among HLA loci, with DRB1 alleles showing the most associated TCRs and HLA-C alleles showing the fewest. A later analysis reported that several top co-occurrence clusters appeared linked to parvovirus B19, influenza, CMV and Epstein-Barr virus.

The clonotype originates from a middle-aged woman in good health and CMV-seronegative. Here the chain combines TRBV28 and TRBJ2-2; the D gene lacks a confident call. Sample: PBMCs. The nucleotide sequence reads as follows: TGTGCCAGCAGCTATATCGCCGGGGAGCTGTTTTTT. This codes for CASSYIAGELFF.